The clone carrying this T cell receptor beta chain was counted many times. This record belongs to a study of CD8 T cells in ankylosing spondylitis. TCRdb ran MiXCR on the 5' RACE reads and lists one entry per CDR3 protein. The repertoire holds about 130,000 distinct CDR3 sequences, with around 8.5% as singletons. CDR3 size: 12 residues. V was trimmed by 5 bases and J by 5 bases, leaving 10 bases between them. This chain connects TRBV12-3 or TRBV12-4 to TRBJ2-7; the D is unclear. This sequence originates from a male donor with ankylosing spondylitis or in good health (not recorded which). The sequencing sample was made of blood, either unsorted or a sorted T cell fraction (not recorded which). The CDR3 DNA reads as TGTGCCAGCAGTAGAACCCGAGACGAGCAGTACTTC. Protein sequence: CASSRTRDEQYF.